This TCR beta chain appears in the sequencing data of a study of beta chain features in type 1 diabetes. Trimming removed 6 bases at V and 3 bases at J, with 12 bases between. Germline V gene data show CDR1 as MDHEN and CDR2 as SYDVKM. CDR3 length equals 15 residues. Study-wide findings and caveats: Patients' naive, central memory and regulatory TCRB repertoires appeared more alike than those of healthy donors.

Turning to this clone: The antigen is undetermined.

Sequencing targeted expressed TCRB transcripts, as all isolated RNA had been reverse transcribed. Profiled with immunoSEQ multiplex PCR; TCRdb holds only in-frame clones, not every one. The sample lists 860,000 or so clones, 15% to 20% occurring once. Sequenced: naive CD4+ T cells from blood. V is TRBV28 and J is TRBJ2-6, with TRBD1 as a possible D gene (6 bases). The TCR originated in a woman aged 18-35 years in good health. The DNA for the CDR3 is TGTGCCAGCAGCCAGACAGGCTTTGGGGCCAACGTCCTGACTTTC. It encodes CASSQTGFGANVLTF.